A selection of T cell receptor beta chains follows, all from one sample in a study of blood T cell repertoires in COVID-19. Assay: immunoSEQ multiplex PCR; the TCRdb copy retains only in-frame clones and omits some. The sample lists over 250,000 clones, roughly nine tenths occurring once. The material sequenced was PBMCs or T cells enriched from blood (not recorded which). The receptors derive from a woman in her late teens or twenties who had recovered from COVID-19. CDR3s include the opening cysteine and the closing phenylalanine or tryptophan. The D gene is left open where the match is weak. Rows give clone size only sometimes, using once, few, many, or a class for an expanded clone.

d_gene	v_gene	abundance	j_gene	CDR3aa	CDR3nt
NA	TRBV28	NA	TRBJ1-6	CASSLGDNSYNSPLHF	TGTGCCAGCAGTTTAGGGGACAACAGCTATAATTCACCCCTCCACTTT
TRBD2	TRBV19	NA	TRBJ2-3	CASSTLAGGLSDTQYF	TGTGCCAGTAGTACCTTAGCGGGGGGATTATCAGATACGCAGTATTTT
NA	TRBV5-1	NA	TRBJ1-1	CASSRAQGPGGNTEAFF	TGCGCCAGCAGCAGAGCTCAGGGGCCTGGAGGGAACACTGAAGCTTTCTTT
TRBD2	TRBV5-1	once	TRBJ2-5	CASSLGLAGGQETQYF	TGCGCCAGCAGCTTGGGACTAGCGGGGGGTCAAGAGACCCAGTACTTC
NA	TRBV9	NA	TRBJ1-1	CASSVGVGHSNTEAFF	TGTGCCAGCAGCGTAGGGGTGGGACATTCCAACACTGAAGCTTTCTTT
NA	TRBV7-2	NA	TRBJ1-5	CASSFSGPYSNQPQHF	TGTGCCAGCAGCTTTTCAGGGCCCTATAGCAATCAGCCCCAGCATTTT
NA	TRBV10-3	NA	TRBJ1-1	CAISRQPNTEAFF	TGTGCCATCTCCAGACAGCCGAACACTGAAGCTTTCTTT
NA	TRBV7-8	few	TRBJ1-2	CASSLGGDQGYTF	TGTGCCAGCAGCTTAGGGGGGGATCAGGGCTACACCTTC
TRBD1	TRBV9	NA	TRBJ2-5	CASSLGQGVQQTQYF	TGTGCCAGCAGCCTCGGACAGGGGGTCCAGCAGACCCAGTACTTC
TRBD1	TRBV5-4	NA	TRBJ2-5	CASRPIPGTGGEETQYF	TGTGCCAGCAGACCTATCCCCGGGACAGGGGGCGAAGAGACCCAGTACTTC
NA	TRBV28	NA	TRBJ1-1	CASSLNGGNTEAFF	TGTGCCAGCAGTTTGAATGGGGGCAACACTGAAGCTTTCTTT
NA	TRBV6-5	once	TRBJ1-1	CASSYLIQGGTEAFF	TGTGCCAGCAGTTACCTGATCCAGGGAGGCACTGAAGCTTTCTTT
TRBD1	TRBV2	NA	TRBJ2-7	CASRVQGAFGYEQYF	TGTGCCAGCAGGGTACAGGGGGCGTTCGGGTACGAGCAGTACTTC
NA	TRBV5-1	NA	TRBJ1-2	CASSLRESYGYTF	TGCGCCAGCAGCCTGAGGGAGAGCTATGGCTACACCTTC
TRBD1	TRBV5-1	NA	TRBJ1-1	CASSPGQGAKKTEAFF	TGCGCCAGCAGCCCCGGACAGGGCGCCAAGAAGACTGAAGCTTTCTTT
NA	TRBV7-3	NA	TRBJ2-2	CASSLDGRSTGELFF	TGTGCCAGCAGCTTAGATGGGAGAAGCACCGGGGAGCTGTTTTTT
NA	TRBV20-1	NA	TRBJ1-1	CSASSGALEAFF	TGCAGTGCTAGTAGCGGGGCCCTCGAAGCTTTCTTT
TRBD1	TRBV20-1	once	TRBJ2-1	CSASSGTGNNEQFF	TGCAGTGCTAGTTCCGGGACAGGGAATAATGAGCAGTTCTTC
NA	TRBV20-1	NA	TRBJ2-1	CSAQDSPEQFF	TGCAGTGCGCAAGACAGCCCTGAGCAGTTCTTC
NA	TRBV19	NA	TRBJ2-3	CASSFLDILGDTQYF	TGTGCCAGTAGTTTTCTGGACATCCTTGGGGATACGCAGTATTTT
TRBD2	TRBV29-1	few	TRBJ2-1	CSVEDGRRGGSYNEQFF	TGCAGCGTTGAAGATGGTAGGCGGGGGGGATCCTACAATGAGCAGTTCTTC
NA	TRBV5-4	NA	TRBJ1-1	CASSSPTGEAFF	TGTGCCAGCAGCTCACCGACAGGCGAAGCTTTCTTT
NA	TRBV3-1/TRBV3-2	once	TRBJ2-1	CASSPNRISYNEQFF	TGTGCCAGCAGCCCCAACAGGATCTCCTACAATGAGCAGTTCTTC
NA	TRBV5-1	NA	TRBJ2-2	CASSLAGINVAGELFF	TGCGCCAGCAGCTTGGCCGGGATTAATGTCGCCGGGGAGCTGTTTTTT
TRBD1	TRBV3-1/TRBV3-2	NA	TRBJ1-4	CASRHGTGQGKLFF	TGTGCCAGCAGACACGGGACAGGGCAGGGAAAACTGTTTTTT
NA	TRBV30	NA	TRBJ1-1	CGGGFDTEAFF	TGTGGGGGGGGGTTTGACACTGAAGCTTTCTTT
TRBD2	TRBV25-1	NA	TRBJ2-1	CASSEGKLAGGPLHEQFF	TGTGCCAGCAGTGAGGGAAAACTAGCGGGGGGGCCTTTGCATGAGCAGTTCTTC
TRBD1	TRBV6-6	NA	TRBJ1-6	CASSYEGQGVSPLHF	TGTGCCAGCAGTTACGAGGGACAGGGAGTGTCACCCCTCCACTTT
NA	TRBV12-3/TRBV12-4	NA	TRBJ1-3	CASSLARGGTIYF	TGTGCCAGCAGTTTGGCCCGGGGGGGCACCATATATTTT
NA	TRBV10-1	NA	TRBJ1-1	CASSVGRSDTEAFF	TGCGCCAGCAGTGTGGGGCGCTCGGACACTGAAGCTTTCTTT
NA	TRBV6-1	NA	TRBJ1-3	CASSELSGNTIYF	TGTGCCAGCAGTGAACTCTCTGGAAACACCATATATTTT
TRBD1	TRBV11-1	NA	TRBJ2-5	CASSLADRGVETQYF	TGTGCCAGCAGCTTAGCAGACAGGGGGGTAGAGACCCAGTACTTC
NA	TRBV14	once	TRBJ1-2	CASSQDGRGMQGYTF	TGTGCCAGCAGCCAAGACGGGAGGGGAATGCAAGGCTACACCTTC
NA	TRBV7-9	NA	TRBJ2-4	CASSLEGFGQLAKNIQYF	TGTGCCAGCAGCTTAGAAGGTTTTGGACAGCTAGCCAAAAACATTCAGTACTTC
TRBD1	TRBV24-1	NA	TRBJ1-4	CATSDWRTGAHSEKLFF	TGTGCCACCAGTGATTGGAGGACAGGGGCGCACAGCGAAAAACTGTTTTTT
TRBD2	TRBV4-1	NA	TRBJ2-2	CASSPYGGGAGELFF	TGCGCCAGCAGCCCCTATGGGGGGGGTGCCGGGGAGCTGTTTTTT
TRBD1	TRBV6-5	NA	TRBJ1-2	CACDRGQGDYGYTF	TGTGCCTGTGACAGGGGGCAGGGGGACTATGGCTACACCTTC
NA	TRBV2	few	TRBJ1-1	CASSEQENTEAFF	TGTGCCAGCAGTGAACAGGAGAACACTGAAGCTTTCTTT
TRBD1	TRBV16	NA	TRBJ1-5	CASSQVTGGGNQPQHF	TGTGCCAGCAGCCAAGTGACAGGGGGAGGCAATCAGCCCCAGCATTTT
NA	TRBV5-1	NA	TRBJ2-7	CASSLVLATGSYEQYF	TGCGCCAGCAGCTTGGTTTTGGCGACAGGTTCCTACGAGCAGTACTTC
TRBD1	TRBV9	NA	TRBJ1-2	CASKRTGNGYTF	TGTGCCAGCAAAAGGACAGGGAATGGCTACACCTTC
NA	TRBV2	once	TRBJ1-2	CASTRQTFGYGYTF	TGTGCCAGCACCCGACAGACCTTTGGGTATGGCTACACCTTC
NA	TRBV5-4	NA	TRBJ1-1	CASSSAGARNTEAFF	TGTGCCAGCAGCTCCGCAGGGGCCCGGAACACTGAAGCTTTCTTT
NA	TRBV6-6	NA	TRBJ1-1	CASRKDGPGVAFF	TGTGCCAGCAGAAAAGATGGTCCGGGGGTAGCTTTCTTT
NA	TRBV28	NA	TRBJ1-2	CASSATGPGGYTF	TGTGCCAGCAGTGCTACAGGGCCGGGCGGCTACACCTTC
TRBD2	TRBV15	NA	TRBJ2-3	CATSRGLAGGPGTDTQYF	TGTGCCACCAGCAGAGGACTAGCGGGGGGGCCCGGCACAGATACGCAGTATTTT
TRBD1	TRBV2	once	TRBJ1-2	CASRTGSPWYGYTF	TGTGCCAGCAGGACAGGGAGCCCTTGGTATGGCTACACCTTC
NA	TRBV4-1	NA	TRBJ1-1	CASSQRGGAGDTEAFF	TGCGCCAGCAGCCAACGGGGAGGGGCGGGGGACACTGAAGCTTTCTTT